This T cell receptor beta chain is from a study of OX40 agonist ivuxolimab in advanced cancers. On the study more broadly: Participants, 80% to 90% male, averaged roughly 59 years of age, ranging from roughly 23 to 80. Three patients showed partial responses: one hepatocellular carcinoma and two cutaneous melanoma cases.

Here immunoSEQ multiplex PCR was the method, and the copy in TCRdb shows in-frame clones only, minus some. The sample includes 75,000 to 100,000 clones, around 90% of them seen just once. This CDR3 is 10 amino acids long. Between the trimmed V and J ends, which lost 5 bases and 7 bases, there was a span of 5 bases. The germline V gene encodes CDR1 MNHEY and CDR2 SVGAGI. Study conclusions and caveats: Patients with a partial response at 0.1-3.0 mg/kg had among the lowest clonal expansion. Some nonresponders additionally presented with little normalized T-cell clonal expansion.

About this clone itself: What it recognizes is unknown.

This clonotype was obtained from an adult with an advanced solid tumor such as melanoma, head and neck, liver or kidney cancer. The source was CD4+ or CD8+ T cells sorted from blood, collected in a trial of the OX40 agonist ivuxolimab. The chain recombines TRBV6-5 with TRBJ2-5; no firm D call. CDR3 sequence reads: CASSERTQYF. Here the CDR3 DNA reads TGTGCCAGCAGTGAGAGGACCCAGTACTTC.